This is a list of T cell receptor beta chains from one sample in a study of blood T cell repertoires in COVID-19. Data came from immunoSEQ multiplex PCR; TCRdb stores just in-frame clones and leaves some out. The sample contains tens of thousands of clones, roughly 82% of which appear only once. Input material: peripheral blood. These receptors were collected from a human donor in a cohort sampled during active COVID-19. CDR3s leave out the opening cysteine and the closing phenylalanine or tryptophan.

CDR3 | length | J | V
ASSQVPGGNQPQH | 13 | TRBJ1-5 | TRBV4-2
ASSRMGGVYGYT | 12 | TRBJ1-2 | TRBV19
ATSDPLRGLKDYEQY | 15 | TRBJ2-7 | TRBV24-1
ASSRQGSTGELF | 12 | TRBJ2-2 | TRBV3-1/TRBV3-2
ASSPLSGQSPYGYT | 14 | TRBJ1-2 | TRBV18
ASSQASQGTYEQY | 13 | TRBJ2-7 | TRBV4-2
ASSLVAGGLYGYT | 13 | TRBJ1-2 | TRBV7-2
ASSTNRGRNEKLF | 13 | TRBJ1-4 | TRBV7-8
ASSLRATSGAGDTQY | 15 | TRBJ2-3 | TRBV7-3
ASSQDFRVGALETQY | 15 | TRBJ2-5 | TRBV4-3
ASGMESSYNSPLH | 13 | TRBJ1-6 | TRBV2
ASSAGGGEQY | 10 | TRBJ2-7 | TRBV7-7
ASSRRQNTEAF | 11 | TRBJ1-1 | TRBV4-2
ASSQRIANTYEQY | 13 | TRBJ2-7 | TRBV14
ASSPGEGGWGTEAF | 14 | TRBJ1-1 | TRBV11-1
ASSTGGSLNYGYT | 13 | TRBJ1-2 | TRBV28
ASSPAYTTNQPQH | 13 | TRBJ1-5 | TRBV3-1/TRBV3-2
ASSPGVEAF | 9 | TRBJ1-1 | TRBV5-1
ASSLQGLRYEQY | 12 | TRBJ2-7 | TRBV11-2
ASRPRRSRDYGYT | 13 | TRBJ1-2 | TRBV3-1/TRBV3-2
ASSLELPEKLF | 11 | TRBJ1-4 | TRBV5-1
ASSPRGSNYGYT | 12 | TRBJ1-2 | TRBV27
AWSPMTVRNSPLH | 13 | TRBJ1-6 | TRBV30
ASSLELARDRVSGANVLT | 18 | TRBJ2-6 | TRBV11-2
ASSQGSGYGYT | 11 | TRBJ1-2 | TRBV4-3